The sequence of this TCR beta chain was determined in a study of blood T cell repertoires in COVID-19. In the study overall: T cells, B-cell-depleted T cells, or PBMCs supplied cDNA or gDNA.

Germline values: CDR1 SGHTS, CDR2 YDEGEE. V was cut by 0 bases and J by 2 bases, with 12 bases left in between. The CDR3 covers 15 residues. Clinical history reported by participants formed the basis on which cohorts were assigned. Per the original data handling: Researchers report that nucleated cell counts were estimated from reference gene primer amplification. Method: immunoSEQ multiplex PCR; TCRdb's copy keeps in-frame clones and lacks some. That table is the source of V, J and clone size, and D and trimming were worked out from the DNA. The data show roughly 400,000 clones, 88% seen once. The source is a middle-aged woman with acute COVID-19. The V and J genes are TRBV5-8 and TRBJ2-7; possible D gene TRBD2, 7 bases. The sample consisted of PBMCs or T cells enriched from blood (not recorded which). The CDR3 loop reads CASSLVGGRPYEQYF. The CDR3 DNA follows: TGTGCCAGCAGCTTGGTCGGGGGGCGCCCCTACGAGCAGTACTTC.